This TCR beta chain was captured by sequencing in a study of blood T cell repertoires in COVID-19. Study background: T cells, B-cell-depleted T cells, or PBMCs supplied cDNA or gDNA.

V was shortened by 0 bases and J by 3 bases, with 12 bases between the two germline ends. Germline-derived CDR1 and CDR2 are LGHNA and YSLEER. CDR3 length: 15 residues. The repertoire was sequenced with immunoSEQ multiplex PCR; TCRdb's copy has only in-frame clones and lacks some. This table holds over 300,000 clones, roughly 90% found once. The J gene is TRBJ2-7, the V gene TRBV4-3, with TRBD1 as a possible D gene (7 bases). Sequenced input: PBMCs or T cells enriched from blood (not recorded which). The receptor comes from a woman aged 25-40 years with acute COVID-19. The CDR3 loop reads CASSQEPQGGYEQYF. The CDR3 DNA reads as TGCGCCAGCAGCCAAGAACCGCAGGGGGGCTACGAGCAGTACTTC.